This T cell receptor beta chain appears in the sequencing data of a study of glioma-infiltrating T cells after dendritic cell vaccination. V shed 6 bases, J shed 6 bases, and the junction held 10 bases outside the gene matches. The CDR3 is made up of 16 amino acids. Germline CDR1 is SGHTA and CDR2 is FQGTGA. No glioblastoma patient carried an isocitrate dehydrogenase mutation. Sequencing used immunoSEQ multiplex PCR; TCRdb keeps in-frame clones, though not all of them. The sample carries approximately 48,000 clones, over 75% recorded once. This sequence originates from a human donor with glioblastoma. Sample: blood, taken before dendritic cell vaccination. The rearrangement joins TRBV7-3 to TRBJ2-1, with 11 bases aligning to TRBD2. The CDR3 DNA is TGTGCCAGCAGTCTAACCGGGACTAGCGGAGGCAATGAGCAGTTCTTC. Its protein is CASSLTGTSGGNEQFF.